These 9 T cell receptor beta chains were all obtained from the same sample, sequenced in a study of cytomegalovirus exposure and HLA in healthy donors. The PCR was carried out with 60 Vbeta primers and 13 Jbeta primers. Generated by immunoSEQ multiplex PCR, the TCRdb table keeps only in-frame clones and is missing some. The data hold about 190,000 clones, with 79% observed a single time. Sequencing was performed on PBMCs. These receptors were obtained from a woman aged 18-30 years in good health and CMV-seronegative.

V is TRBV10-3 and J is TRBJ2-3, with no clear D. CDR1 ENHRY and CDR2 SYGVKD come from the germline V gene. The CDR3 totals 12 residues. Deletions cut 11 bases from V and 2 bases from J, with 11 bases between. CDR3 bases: TGTGCCGCATCTAAACCCACAGATACGCAGTATTTT. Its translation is CAASKPTDTQYF.

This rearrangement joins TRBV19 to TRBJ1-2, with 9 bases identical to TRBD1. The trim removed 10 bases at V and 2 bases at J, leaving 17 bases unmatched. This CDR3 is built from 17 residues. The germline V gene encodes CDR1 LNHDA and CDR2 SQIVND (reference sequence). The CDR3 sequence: CATQADRGGGTNYGYTF. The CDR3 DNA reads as TGTGCCACTCAGGCGGACAGGGGCGGGGGTACCAACTATGGCTACACCTTC.

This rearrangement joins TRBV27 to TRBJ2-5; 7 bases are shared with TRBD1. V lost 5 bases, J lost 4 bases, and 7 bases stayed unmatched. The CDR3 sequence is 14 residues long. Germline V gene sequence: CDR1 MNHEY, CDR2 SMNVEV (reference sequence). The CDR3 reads CASSPYRGRETQYF. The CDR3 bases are TGTGCCAGCAGTCCGTACAGGGGTAGAGAGACCCAGTACTTC.

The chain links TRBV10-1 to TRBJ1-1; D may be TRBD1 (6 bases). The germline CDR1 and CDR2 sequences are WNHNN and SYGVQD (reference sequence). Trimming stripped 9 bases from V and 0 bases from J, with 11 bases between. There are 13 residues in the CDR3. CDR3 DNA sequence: TGCGCCAGTAGCAGGGGAATGAACACTGAAGCTTTCTTT. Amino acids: CASSRGMNTEAFF.

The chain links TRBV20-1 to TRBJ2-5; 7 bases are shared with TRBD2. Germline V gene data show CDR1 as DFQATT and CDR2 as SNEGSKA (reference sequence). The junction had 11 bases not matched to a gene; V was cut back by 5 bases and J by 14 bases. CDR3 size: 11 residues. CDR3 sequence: CSAGTGTKNYF. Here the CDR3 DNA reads TGCAGTGCTGGAACCGGGACTAAGAACTACTTC.

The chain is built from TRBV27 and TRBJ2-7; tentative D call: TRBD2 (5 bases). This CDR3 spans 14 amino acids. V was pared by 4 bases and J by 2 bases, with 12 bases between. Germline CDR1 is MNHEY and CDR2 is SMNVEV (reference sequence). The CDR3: CASSSLGETYEQYF. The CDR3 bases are TGTGCCAGCAGTTCCCTTGGGGAGACCTACGAGCAGTACTTC.

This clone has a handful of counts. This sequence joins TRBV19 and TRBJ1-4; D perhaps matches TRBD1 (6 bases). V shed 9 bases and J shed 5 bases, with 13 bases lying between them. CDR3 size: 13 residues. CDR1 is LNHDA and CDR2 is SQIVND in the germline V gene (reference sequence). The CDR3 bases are TGTGCCAGCGAACAGGGAGAAAATGAAAAACTGTTTTTT. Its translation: CASEQGENEKLFF.

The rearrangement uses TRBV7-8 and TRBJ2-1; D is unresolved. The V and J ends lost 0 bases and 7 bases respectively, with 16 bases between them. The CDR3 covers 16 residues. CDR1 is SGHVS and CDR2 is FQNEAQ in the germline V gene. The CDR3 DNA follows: TGTGCCAGCAGCTTAGCGTCTGACGGGTACCTAAATGAGCAGTTCTTC. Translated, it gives CASSLASDGYLNEQFF.

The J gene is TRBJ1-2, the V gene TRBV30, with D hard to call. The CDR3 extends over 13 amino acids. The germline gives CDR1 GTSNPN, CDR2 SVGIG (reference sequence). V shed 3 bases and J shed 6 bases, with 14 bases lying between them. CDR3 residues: CAWSRATSDGYTF. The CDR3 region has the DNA TGTGCCTGGAGCCGGGCCACTAGTGATGGCTACACCTTC.